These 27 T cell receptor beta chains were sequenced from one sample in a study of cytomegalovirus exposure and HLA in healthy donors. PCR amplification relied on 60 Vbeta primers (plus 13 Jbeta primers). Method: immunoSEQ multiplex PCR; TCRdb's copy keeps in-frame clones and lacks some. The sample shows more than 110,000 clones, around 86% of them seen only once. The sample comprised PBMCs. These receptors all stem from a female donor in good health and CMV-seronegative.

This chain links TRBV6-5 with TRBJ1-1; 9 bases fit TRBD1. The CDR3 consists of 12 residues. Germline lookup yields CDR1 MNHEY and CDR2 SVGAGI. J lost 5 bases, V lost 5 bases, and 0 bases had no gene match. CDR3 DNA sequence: TGTGCCAGCAGTGGACAGGGGACTGAAGCTTTCTTT. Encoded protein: CASSGQGTEAFF.

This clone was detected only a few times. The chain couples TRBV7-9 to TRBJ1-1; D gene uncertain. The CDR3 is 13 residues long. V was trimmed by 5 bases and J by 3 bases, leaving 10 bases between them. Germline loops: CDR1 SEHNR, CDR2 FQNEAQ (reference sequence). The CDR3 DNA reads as TGTGCCAGCAGCCCGGGATGGGACACTGAAGCTTTCTTT. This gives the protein CASSPGWDTEAFF.

The CDR3, as DNA: TGTGCCAGCAGCTTGGGTTGGGGAGAGCGTGGCTACACCTTC. Translating gives CASSLGWGERGYTF. The chain carries TRBV5-6 and TRBJ1-2; D is unclear. The ends were cut back, 0 bases at V and 7 bases at J, with 13 bases in the middle. This CDR3 has 14 residues. Germline values: CDR1 SGHDT, CDR2 YYEEEE.

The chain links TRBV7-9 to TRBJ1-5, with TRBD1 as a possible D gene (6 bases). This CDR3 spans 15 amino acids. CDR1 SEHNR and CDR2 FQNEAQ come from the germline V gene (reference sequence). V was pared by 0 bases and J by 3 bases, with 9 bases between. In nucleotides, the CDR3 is TGTGCCAGCAGCTTAGCGGGGGCTCCCAATCAGCCCCAGCATTTT. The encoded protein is CASSLAGAPNQPQHF.

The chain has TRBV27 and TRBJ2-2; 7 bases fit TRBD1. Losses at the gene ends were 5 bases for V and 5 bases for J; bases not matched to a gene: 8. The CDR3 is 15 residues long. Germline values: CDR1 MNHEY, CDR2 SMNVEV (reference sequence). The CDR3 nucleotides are TGTGCCAGCAGTGAAATACAGGGGAGAACCGGGGAGCTGTTTTTT. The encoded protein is CASSEIQGRTGELFF.

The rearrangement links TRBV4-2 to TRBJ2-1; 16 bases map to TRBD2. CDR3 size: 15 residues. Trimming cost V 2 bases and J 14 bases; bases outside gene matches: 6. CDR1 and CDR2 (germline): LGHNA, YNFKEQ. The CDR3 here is CASSQRSGLAGGEFF. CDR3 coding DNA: TGTGCCAGCAGCCAAAGATCGGGACTAGCGGGAGGGGAGTTCTTC.

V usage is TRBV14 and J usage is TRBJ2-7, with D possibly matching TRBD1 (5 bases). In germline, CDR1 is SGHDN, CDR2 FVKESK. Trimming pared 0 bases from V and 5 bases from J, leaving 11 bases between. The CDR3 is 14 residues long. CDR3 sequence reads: CASSQDDSSDEQYF. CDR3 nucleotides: TGTGCCAGCAGCCAAGACGACAGTTCGGACGAGCAGTACTTC.

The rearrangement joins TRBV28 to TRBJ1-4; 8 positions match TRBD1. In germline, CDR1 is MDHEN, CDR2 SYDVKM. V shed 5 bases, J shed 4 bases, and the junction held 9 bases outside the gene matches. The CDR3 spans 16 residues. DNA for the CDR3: TGTGCCAGCAGTCCCCCAGCGGGACAGGTTAATGAAAAACTGTTTTTT. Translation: CASSPPAGQVNEKLFF. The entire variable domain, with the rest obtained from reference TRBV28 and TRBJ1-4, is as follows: DVKVTQSSRYLVKRTGEKVFLECVQDMDHENMFWYRQDPGLGLRLIYFSYDVKMKEKGDIPEGYSVSREKKERFSLILESASTNQTSMYLCASSPPAGQVNEKLFFGSGTQLSVL.

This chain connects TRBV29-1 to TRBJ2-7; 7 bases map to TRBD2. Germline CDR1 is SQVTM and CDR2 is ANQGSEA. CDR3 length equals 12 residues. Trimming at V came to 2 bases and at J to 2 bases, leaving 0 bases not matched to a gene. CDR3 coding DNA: TGCAGCGTTGAACTAGCGGCCTACGAGCAGTACTTC. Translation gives CSVELAAYEQYF.

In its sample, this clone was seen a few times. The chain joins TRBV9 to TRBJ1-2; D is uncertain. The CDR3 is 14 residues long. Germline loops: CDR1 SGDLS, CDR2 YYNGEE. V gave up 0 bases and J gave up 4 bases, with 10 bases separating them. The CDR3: CASSVASPGYGYTF. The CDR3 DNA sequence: TGTGCCAGCAGCGTAGCCTCACCGGGCTATGGCTACACCTTC.

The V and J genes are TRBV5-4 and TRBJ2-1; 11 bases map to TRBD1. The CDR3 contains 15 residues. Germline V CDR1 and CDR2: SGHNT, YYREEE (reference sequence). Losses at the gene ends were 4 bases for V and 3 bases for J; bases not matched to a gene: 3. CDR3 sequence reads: CASSEGTGGYNEQFF. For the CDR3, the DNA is TGTGCCAGCAGCGAGGGGACAGGGGGCTACAATGAGCAGTTCTTC.

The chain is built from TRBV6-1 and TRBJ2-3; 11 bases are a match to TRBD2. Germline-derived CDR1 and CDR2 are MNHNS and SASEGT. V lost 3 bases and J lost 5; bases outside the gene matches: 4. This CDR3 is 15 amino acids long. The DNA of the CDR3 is TGTGCCAGCAGTGATAGACTAGCGGGGTTAGATACGCAGTATTTT. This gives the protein CASSDRLAGLDTQYF.

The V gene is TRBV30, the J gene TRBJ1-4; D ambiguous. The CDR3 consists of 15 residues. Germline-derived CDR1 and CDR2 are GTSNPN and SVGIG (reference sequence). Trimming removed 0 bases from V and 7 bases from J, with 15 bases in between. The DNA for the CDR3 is TGTGCCTGGAGTGTAAGCTCGAGGGCGGGTGAAAAACTGTTTTTT. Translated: CAWSVSSRAGEKLFF.

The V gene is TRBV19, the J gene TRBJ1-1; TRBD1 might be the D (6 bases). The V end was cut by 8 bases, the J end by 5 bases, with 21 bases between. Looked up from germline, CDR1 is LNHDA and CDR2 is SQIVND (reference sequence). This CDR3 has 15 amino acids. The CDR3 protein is CASLHLTGIQTEAFF. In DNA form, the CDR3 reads TGTGCCAGTCTCCACCTTACAGGGATTCAAACTGAAGCTTTCTTT. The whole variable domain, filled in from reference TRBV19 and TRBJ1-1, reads DGGITQSPKYLFRKEGQNVTLSCEQNLNHDAMYWYRQDPGQGLRLIYYSQIVNDFQKGDIAEGYSVSREKKESFPLTVTSAQKNPTAFYLCASLHLTGIQTEAFFGQGTRLTVV.

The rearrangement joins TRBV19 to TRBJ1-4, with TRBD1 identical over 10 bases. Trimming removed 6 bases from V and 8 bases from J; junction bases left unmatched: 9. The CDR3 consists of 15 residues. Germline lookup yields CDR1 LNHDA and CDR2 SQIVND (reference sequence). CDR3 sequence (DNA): TGTGCCAGTAGGCCGGTCGGGACAGGGGACGAAAAACTGTTTTTT. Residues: CASRPVGTGDEKLFF.

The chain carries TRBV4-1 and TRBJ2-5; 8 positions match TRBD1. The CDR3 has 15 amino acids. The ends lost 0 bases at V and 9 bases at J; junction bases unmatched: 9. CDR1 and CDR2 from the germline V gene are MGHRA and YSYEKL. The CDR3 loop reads CASSQESGGLRAQYF. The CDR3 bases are TGCGCCAGCAGCCAAGAGTCAGGGGGCCTAAGGGCCCAGTACTTC.

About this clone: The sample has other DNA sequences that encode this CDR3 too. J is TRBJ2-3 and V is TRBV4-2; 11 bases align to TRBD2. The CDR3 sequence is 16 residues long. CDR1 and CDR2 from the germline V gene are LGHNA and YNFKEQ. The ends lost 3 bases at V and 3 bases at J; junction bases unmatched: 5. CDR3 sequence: CASSQGASGRTDTQYF. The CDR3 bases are TGTGCCAGCAGCCAGGGGGCTAGCGGGAGGACAGATACGCAGTATTTT.

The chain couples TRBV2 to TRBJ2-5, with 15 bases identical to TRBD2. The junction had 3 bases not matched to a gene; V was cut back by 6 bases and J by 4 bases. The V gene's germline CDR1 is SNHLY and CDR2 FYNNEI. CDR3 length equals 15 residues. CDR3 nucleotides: TGTGCCAGCAGGGGACTAGCGGGAGGACTAGAGACCCAGTACTTC. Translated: CASRGLAGGLETQYF.

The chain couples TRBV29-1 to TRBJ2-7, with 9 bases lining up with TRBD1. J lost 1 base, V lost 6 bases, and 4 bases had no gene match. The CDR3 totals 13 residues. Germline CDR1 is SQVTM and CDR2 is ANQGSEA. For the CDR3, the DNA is TGCAGCGTCACCGGGACAGGGTCCTACGAGCAGTACTTC. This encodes CSVTGTGSYEQYF.

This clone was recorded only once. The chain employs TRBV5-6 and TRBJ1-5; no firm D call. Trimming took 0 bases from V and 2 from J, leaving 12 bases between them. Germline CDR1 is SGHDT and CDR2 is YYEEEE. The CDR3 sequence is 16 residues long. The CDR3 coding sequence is TGTGCCAGCAGCTTGGGTGGAGGGATGGGCAATCAGCCCCAGCATTTT. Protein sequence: CASSLGGGMGNQPQHF.

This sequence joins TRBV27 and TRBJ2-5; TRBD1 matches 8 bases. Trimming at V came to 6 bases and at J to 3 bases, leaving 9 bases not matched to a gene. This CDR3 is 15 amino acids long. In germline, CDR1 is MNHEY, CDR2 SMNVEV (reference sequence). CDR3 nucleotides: TGTGCCAGCAGAGGCACAGGGGGTCGAGAAGAGACCCAGTACTTC. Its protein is CASRGTGGREETQYF.

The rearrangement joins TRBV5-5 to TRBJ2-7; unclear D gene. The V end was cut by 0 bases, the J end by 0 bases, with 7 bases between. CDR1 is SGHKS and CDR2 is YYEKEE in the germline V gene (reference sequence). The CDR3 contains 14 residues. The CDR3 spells CASSLALSSYEQYF. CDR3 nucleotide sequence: TGTGCCAGCAGCTTGGCCCTTAGCTCCTACGAGCAGTACTTC.

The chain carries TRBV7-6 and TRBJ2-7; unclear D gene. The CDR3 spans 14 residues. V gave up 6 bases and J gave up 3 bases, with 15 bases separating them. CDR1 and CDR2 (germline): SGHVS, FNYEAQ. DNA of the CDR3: TGTGCCAGCAGTCCAAGTATACCCTACTACGAGCAGTACTTC. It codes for CASSPSIPYYEQYF.

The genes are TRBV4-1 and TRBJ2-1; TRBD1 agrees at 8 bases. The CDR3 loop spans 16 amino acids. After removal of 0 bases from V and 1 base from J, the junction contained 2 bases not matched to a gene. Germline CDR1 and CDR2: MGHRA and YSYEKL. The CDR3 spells CASSQEYRGSYNEQFF. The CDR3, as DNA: TGCGCCAGCAGCCAAGAATACAGGGGGTCCTACAATGAGCAGTTCTTC.

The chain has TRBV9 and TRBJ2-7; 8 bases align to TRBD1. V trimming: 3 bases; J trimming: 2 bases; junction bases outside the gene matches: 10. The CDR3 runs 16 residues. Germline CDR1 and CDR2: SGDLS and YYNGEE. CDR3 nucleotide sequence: TGTGCCAGCAGCGCAAATTCCGGGACAGGAACCTACGAGCAGTACTTC. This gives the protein CASSANSGTGTYEQYF.

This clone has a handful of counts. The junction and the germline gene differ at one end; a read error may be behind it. In nucleotides, the CDR3 is TGTGCCAGCAGAGAAGCCTTTCGCTCCTACAATGAGCAGTTCTTC. Translation gives CASREAFRSYNEQFF. This chain connects TRBV6-1 to TRBJ2-1; D gene unclear. CDR3 length: 15 residues. CDR1 is MNHNS, CDR2 SASEGT, per germline.

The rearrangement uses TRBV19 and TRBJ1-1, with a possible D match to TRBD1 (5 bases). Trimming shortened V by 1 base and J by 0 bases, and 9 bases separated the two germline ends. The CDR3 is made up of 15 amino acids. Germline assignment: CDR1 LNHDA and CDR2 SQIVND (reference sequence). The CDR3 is CASSIGTSMNTEAFF. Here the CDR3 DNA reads TGTGCCAGTAGTATAGGGACAAGCATGAACACTGAAGCTTTCTTT.